This T cell receptor (beta chain) was observed in a study of T cells in Graves' hyperthyroidism and ophthalmopathy. Amplified TCR beta CDR3 regions derived from RNA transcripts. A first-round RT-PCR of the TCR CDR3 used the HTBI primer set. Via MiXCR, TCRdb re-called the multiplex PCR reads, giving one row per CDR3 protein. The table shows fewer than 350,000 distinct CDR3 sequences, with around 15% occurring only once. The CDR3 is 13 amino acids. CDR1 and CDR2 from the germline V gene are SGHTA and FQGNSA. The ends were cut back, 7 bases at V and 0 bases at J, with 8 bases in the middle. The clonotype was recovered from a woman in her fifties or sixties with Graves' hyperthyroidism that later progressed to Graves' ophthalmopathy. Sequencing used blood. The chain employs TRBV7-2 and TRBJ2-3; no clear D. The chain's CDR3 is CASTLFSTDTQYF. In nucleotides, the CDR3 is TGTGCCAGCACCTTGTTTAGCACAGATACGCAGTATTTT.